Following are 20 T cell receptor beta chains from one sample sequenced in a study of CD8+CD57+ T cells in acquired aplastic anemia. Using genomic DNA as the template, TCR beta VDJ and CDR3 profiling was carried out. Each CDR3 protein is one row after TCRdb ran MiXCR on the reads. The sample shows 350,000 to 450,000 distinct CDR3 sequences, about two thirds of them seen only once. Sequenced input: sorted CD4+, CD8+, or CD8+CD57+ T cells (not recorded which) from PBMCs. The receptors originated from a human donor in good health, serving as a control.

This rearrangement joins TRBV10-3 to TRBJ2-5, with D tentatively TRBD2 (5 bases). The germline V gene encodes CDR1 ENHRY and CDR2 SYGVKD. CDR3 length equals 13 residues. Trimming removed 6 bases at V and 2 bases at J, with 10 bases between. The CDR3 region has the DNA TGTGCCATCAGGAGCGGTCTTCAAGAGACCCAGTACTTC. Amino acid sequence: CAIRSGLQETQYF.

In this sample, this clonotype turned up many times. The chain is built from TRBV9 and TRBJ2-3; TRBD2 agrees at 13 bases. With V trimmed by 3 bases and J by 5 bases, 6 bases remained unmatched. Per the germline V gene, CDR1 is SGDLS and CDR2 is YYNGEE. The CDR3 sequence is 16 residues long. For the CDR3, the DNA is TGTGCCAGCAGCGACCCCAGGACTAGCGGGGGAGATACGCAGTATTTT. It encodes CASSDPRTSGGDTQYF.

The V call is TRBV10-3, the J call TRBJ2-2, with 8 bases matching TRBD2. Germline V gene lookup returns CDR1 ENHRY and CDR2 SYGVKD. The CDR3 has 15 amino acids. The V segment lost 6 bases and the J segment 3 bases; nucleotides outside the gene matches: 6. This CDR3 is CAIRRLAPDTGELFF. DNA for the CDR3: TGTGCCATCAGGAGACTAGCGCCCGACACCGGGGAGCTGTTTTTT.

V usage is TRBV25-1 and J usage is TRBJ2-5; 7 nucleotides align to TRBD2. Germline CDR1 reads MGHDK; CDR2 reads SYGVNS. The CDR3 has 16 amino acids. The V segment lost 3 bases and the J segment 1 base; nucleotides outside the gene matches: 8. In nucleotides, the CDR3 is TGTGCCAGCAGTGACGGGTGGGGGGGACCCCAAGAGACCCAGTACTTC. It yields the protein CASSDGWGGPQETQYF.

The chain is built from TRBV7-8 and TRBJ2-7; D is possibly TRBD1 (6 bases). From germline, CDR1 is SGHVS and CDR2 FQNEAQ. Deletions cut 5 bases from V and 12 bases from J, with 23 bases between. This CDR3 has 14 residues. CDR3 DNA sequence: TGTGCCAGCAGCCCAGGACAGCGTGTTTCCTTGGGGTACTTC. Its protein is CASSPGQRVSLGYF. The whole variable domain, remainder taken from reference TRBV7-8 and TRBJ2-7, is GAGVSQSPRYKVAKRGQDVALRCDPISGHVSLFWYQQALGQGPEFLTYFQNEAQLDKSGLPSDRFFAERPEGSVSTLKIQRTQQEDSAVYLCASSPGQRVSLGYFGPGTRLTVT.

This clonotype was picked up many times. V usage is TRBV19 and J usage is TRBJ1-5; D unresolved. V was cut by 6 bases and J by 0 bases, with 9 bases left in between. Germline V CDR1 and CDR2: LNHDA, SQIVND (reference sequence). The CDR3 contains 14 residues. The CDR3, as DNA: TGTGCCAGTAGCGGGTCATATAGCAATCAGCCCCAGCATTTT. Amino acids: CASSGSYSNQPQHF. The whole variable domain, filled in from reference TRBV19 and TRBJ1-5, reads DGGITQSPKYLFRKEGQNVTLSCEQNLNHDAMYWYRQDPGQGLRLIYYSQIVNDFQKGDIAEGYSVSREKKESFPLTVTSAQKNPTAFYLCASSGSYSNQPQHFGDGTRLSIL.

This clonotype was seen many times. The V gene is TRBV19, the J gene TRBJ2-4; 11 nucleotides agree with TRBD1. V was clipped by 6 bases and J by 4 bases; unmatched bases: 8. Germline V lookup: CDR1 LNHDA, CDR2 SQIVND (reference sequence). The CDR3 has 16 residues. CDR3 loop: CASSRDRGDTKNIQYF. In DNA form, the CDR3 reads TGTGCCAGTAGCAGGGACAGGGGGGATACAAAAAACATTCAGTACTTC.

The V and J genes are TRBV9 and TRBJ2-3, with 7 nucleotides matching TRBD2. The CDR3 contains 15 residues. The V segment lost 0 bases and the J segment 11 bases; nucleotides outside the gene matches: 12. CDR1 is SGDLS and CDR2 is YYNGEE in the germline V gene. The CDR3 reads CASSVGAGCYNEQYF. The CDR3 DNA reads TGTGCCAGCAGCGTAGGAGCGGGGTGCTACAATGAGCAGTATTTT.

This clonotype has a single count. This rearrangement joins TRBV20-1 to TRBJ1-2; D ambiguous. Germline CDR1 reads DFQATT; CDR2 reads SNEGSKA (reference sequence). Trimming removed 2 bases from V and 4 bases from J, with 17 bases in between. The CDR3 runs 15 residues. The CDR3 spells CSARRVTANSYGYTF. The CDR3 DNA reads as TGCAGTGCTAGAAGGGTGACGGCGAATTCCTATGGCTACACCTTC.

This clonotype came up many times. V and J are TRBV19 and TRBJ2-7; possibly TRBD1 for D (5 bases). With 2 bases removed from V and 3 bases from J, the gap between germline ends came to 8 bases. The CDR3 totals 13 residues. Germline loops: CDR1 LNHDA, CDR2 SQIVND (reference sequence). The CDR3 DNA reads TGTGCCAGTAGTATACAGGGAAGCTACGAGCAGTACTTC. Encoded protein: CASSIQGSYEQYF.

This clonotype has a count of ten or more. The chain has TRBV7-3 and TRBJ2-7; 8 bases line up with TRBD2. In germline, CDR1 is SGHTA, CDR2 FQGTGA. The CDR3 spans 14 residues. V dropped 3 bases and J dropped 7; count of bases not matched to a gene: 8. The CDR3 region has the DNA TGTGCCAGCAGCTTCGGACAGCCGGGGGGGGAGCAGTACTTC. Its protein is CASSFGQPGGEQYF.

This clonotype appeared once. It is likely a read error, because the conserved phenylalanine at the end of the CDR3 is missing. The gene calls are TRBV20-1 and TRBJ2-7, with 9 bases aligning to TRBD2. The CDR3 has 13 residues. Germline V CDR1 and CDR2: DFQATT, SNEGSKA (reference sequence). CDR3 bases: TGCAGTGCTAAGCGGGGGGCTCGATACGGGCAGTACCTC. Translated, it gives CSAKRGARYGQYL.

This clonotype has just one count. The conserved phenylalanine or tryptophan normally closing the CDR3 is absent here, so this likely arose from a read error. The DNA is left out, because the CDR3 cannot be placed on it with certainty; the CDR3 is given as TCRdb lists it. This rearrangement joins TRBV7-2 to TRBJ1-2. The CDR3 is made up of 13 amino acids, end residues included. CDR1 is SGHTA, CDR2 FQGNSA, per germline. CDR3 protein: CASSLLRSGADTQ.

This chain links TRBV19 with TRBJ1-1; D is ambiguous. The CDR3 extends over 13 amino acids. Between the trimmed V and J ends, which lost 3 bases and 8 bases, there was a span of 13 bases. CDR1 is LNHDA, CDR2 SQIVND, per germline (reference sequence). CDR3 in amino acids: CASSMTVSTEAFF. In DNA form, the CDR3 reads TGTGCCAGTAGTATGACGGTGAGCACAGAAGCTTTCTTT. Full variable domain (outside the CDR3, taken from reference TRBV19 and TRBJ1-1): DGGITQSPKYLFRKEGQNVTLSCEQNLNHDAMYWYRQDPGQGLRLIYYSQIVNDFQKGDIAEGYSVSREKKESFPLTVTSAQKNPTAFYLCASSMTVSTEAFFGQGTRLTVV.

The chain couples TRBV2 to TRBJ2-6, with D perhaps TRBD1 (5 bases). This CDR3 has 14 amino acids. Germline V gene lookup returns CDR1 SNHLY and CDR2 FYNNEI. The V and J ends lost 2 bases and 4 bases respectively, with 6 bases between them. The CDR3, as DNA: TGTGCCAGCAGTGAAAGACAGGGGGCCAACGTCCTGACTTTC. Protein: CASSERQGANVLTF.

This clonotype showed up many times. The V gene is TRBV5-6, the J gene TRBJ2-3, with D possibly TRBD1 on 5 matching bases. The CDR3 runs to 16 residues. Trimming removed 4 bases from V and 2 bases from J, with 17 bases in between. The germline V gene encodes CDR1 SGHDT and CDR2 YYEEEE. The CDR3 nucleotides are TGTGCCAGCAGCCCGGAGTTAGGGGTGGACACAGATACGCAGTATTTT. It codes for CASSPELGVDTDTQYF.

Only a few counts were recorded for this clonotype. The junction and the germline gene differ at one end; a read error may be behind it. This chain uses TRBV7-9 with TRBJ2-5, with D perhaps TRBD1 or TRBD2 (5 bases each). The CDR3 is made up of 13 amino acids. Per the germline V gene, CDR1 is SEHNR and CDR2 is FQNEAQ (reference sequence). The CDR3 bases are TGTGCCAGCAGCTTAGCGGGGGAAGAGGCCCAGTACTTC. It is translated as CASSLAGEEAQYF.

The chain employs TRBV5-1 and TRBJ2-2; no reliable D call. In germline, CDR1 is SGHRS, CDR2 YFSETQ. Trimming stripped 0 bases from V and 4 bases from J, with 10 bases between. The CDR3 extends over 15 amino acids. CDR3 sequence: CASSLVVGITGELFF. The DNA for the CDR3 is TGCGCCAGCAGCTTGGTTGTAGGGATCACCGGGGAGCTGTTTTTT.

Of note for this clonotype: This is likely a read error, given that the CDR3 carries no conserved phenylalanine or tryptophan at its end. This sequence joins TRBV7-6 and TRBJ1-5; D gene ambiguous. The length of the CDR3 is 16 residues. The V end was cut by 6 bases, the J end by 6 bases, with 21 bases between. CDR1 and CDR2 from the germline V gene are SGHVS and FNYEAQ. In DNA, the CDR3 is TGTGCCAGCAGACCAAGCGGGCGGGAGACCCTTCAGCCCCAGCATCTT. Residues: CASRPSGRETLQPQHL.

Comment on this clonotype: An end of the junction does not agree with germline; a read error may underlie this. The V call is TRBV2, the J call TRBJ2-7; 7 bases map to TRBD1. The germline V gene encodes CDR1 SNHLY and CDR2 FYNNEI. This CDR3 contains 14 residues. The CDR3 DNA is TGTGCCATCAGTGAAGGGACAGTCTCCTACGAGCAGTACTTC. Its protein product is CAISEGTVSYEQYF.